What follows is one T cell receptor beta chain and its context. This sample is drawn from a study of blood T cell repertoires in COVID-19. Study information: From the United States, Italy and Spain came samples of acute and convalescent COVID-19. PBMCs, B-cell-depleted T cells, or T cells were the source of the cDNA or gDNA that made up the material.

In the authors' workflow: Amplified reference gene primers provided the basis for estimating nucleated cell counts. Assay: immunoSEQ multiplex PCR; the TCRdb copy retains only in-frame clones and omits some. That table gives V, J and clone size, and the DNA gave D and trimming. The table lists 130,000 or so clones, 80% to 90% of them singletons. CDR1 and CDR2 (germline): LGHNA, YSLEER. The CDR3 has 19 residues. Trimming stripped 0 bases from V and 0 bases from J, with 18 bases between. Sequenced material: peripheral blood. The chain joins TRBV4-3 to TRBJ2-1; D perhaps matches TRBD1 (5 bases). The source is a human donor in a cohort sampled during active COVID-19. The CDR3, as DNA: TGCGCCAGCAGCCAAGAGGCTGACAGCCGATGGGACTCCTACAATGAGCAGTTCTTC. Protein: CASSQEADSRWDSYNEQFF.